The clone carrying this T cell receptor (beta chain) was counted a few times. These data are taken from a study of T cell responses to AZD1222 COVID-19 vaccine. Method: immunoSEQ multiplex PCR; TCRdb's copy keeps in-frame clones and lacks some. The data contain under 90,000 clones, approximately 83% of them singletons. This CDR3 is built from 13 residues. The germline V gene has CDR1 LGHNA and CDR2 YSLEER. The V gene lost 5 bases and the J gene lost 3 bases, with 11 bases spanning the gap. The clonotype comes from an adult who received the AZD1222 COVID-19 vaccine. The chain joins TRBV4-3 to TRBJ2-7; no reliable D call. Specimen: peripheral blood, collected 28 days after the second AZD1222 dose. CDR3 residues: CASSGKWGYEQYF. The CDR3 coding sequence is TGCGCCAGCAGCGGTAAATGGGGCTACGAGCAGTACTTC.